The 19 T cell receptor beta chains in this list originate from one sample, sequenced in a study of control samples from healthy donors and cancer patients. Sequencing was performed with immunoSEQ multiplex PCR; in TCRdb, only in-frame clones are kept and a portion is missing. Here the sample spans more than 20,000 clones, approximately 85% being singletons. Sample: PBMCs. The origin of the receptors is a man aged 60 to 75 with head and neck cancer.

The gene calls are TRBV12-3 or TRBV12-4 and TRBJ2-7; D might be TRBD1 (5 bases). V was trimmed by 6 bases and J by 3 bases, leaving 12 bases between them. This CDR3 is 13 amino acids long. CDR3 sequence (DNA): TGTGCCAGCAGCCCGCAGGGATACTACGAGCAGTACTTC. Protein product: CASSPQGYYEQYF.

This chain uses TRBV27 with TRBJ2-1, with 10 bases lining up with TRBD1. Germline-derived CDR1 and CDR2 are MNHEY and SMNVEV (reference sequence). V lost 6 bases, J lost 9 bases, and 14 bases stayed unmatched. The CDR3 spans 16 residues. The CDR3 protein is CASSPRGTGEGGEQFF. In DNA form, the CDR3 reads TGTGCCAGCAGCCCAAGGGGGACAGGGGAGGGTGGTGAGCAGTTCTTC.

The chain carries TRBV29-1 and TRBJ2-3; tentative D call: TRBD2 (6 bases). Deletions cut 6 bases from V and 1 base from J, with 11 bases between. In germline, CDR1 is SQVTM, CDR2 ANQGSEA. The length of the CDR3 is 13 residues. CDR3 residues: CSVPVAGTDTQYF. CDR3 coding DNA: TGCAGCGTCCCCGTAGCGGGCACAGATACGCAGTATTTT.

The chain combines TRBV7-6 with TRBJ1-1; D not certain. Germline CDR1 SGHVS, CDR2 FNYEAQ. V was shortened by 0 bases and J by 4 bases, with 12 bases between the two germline ends. The CDR3 contains 15 residues. CDR3 sequence reads: CASSLASGGGTEAFF. The DNA of the CDR3 is TGTGCCAGCAGCTTAGCTTCGGGAGGAGGCACTGAAGCTTTCTTT. Combining the CDR3 with reference TRBV7-6 and TRBJ1-1 gives the whole variable domain GAGVSQSPRYKVTKRGQDVALRCDPISGHVSLYWYRQALGQGPEFLTYFNYEAQQDKSGLPNDRFSAERPEGSISTLTIQRTEQRDSAMYRCASSLASGGGTEAFFGQGTRLTVV.

The chain links TRBV18 to TRBJ2-7, with TRBD1 identical over 10 bases. Germline-derived CDR1 and CDR2 are KGHSH and LQKENI. CDR3 length: 15 residues. The V segment lost 2 bases and the J segment 6 bases; nucleotides outside the gene matches: 7. CDR3 sequence reads: CASSPGGQGIGEQYF. As DNA, the CDR3 is TGTGCCAGCTCACCAGGGGGACAGGGGATCGGCGAGCAGTACTTC.

This sequence joins TRBV3-1 (or the pseudogene TRBV3-2) and TRBJ1-4, with a possible D match to TRBD1 (6 bases). The germline CDR1 and CDR2 sequences are LGHDT and YNNKEL (reference sequence). V dropped 4 bases and J dropped 6 bases, with 12 bases sitting between them. The CDR3 runs to 14 residues. The CDR3 DNA sequence: TGTGCCAGCAGCCTGCGGGGGGCGCATGAAAAACTGTTTTTT. It translates to CASSLRGAHEKLFF.

This chain joins TRBV5-1 and TRBJ2-1; TRBD2 agrees at 8 bases. The CDR3 covers 14 residues. J gave up 7 bases and V 4 bases, and 7 bases lay outside the gene matches. Germline-derived CDR1 and CDR2 are SGHRS and YFSETQ. As DNA, the CDR3 is TGCGCCAGCAGCCAGCGGGAGTTCAGGAATGAGCAGTTCTTC. It specifies CASSQREFRNEQFF.

The chain combines TRBV5-1 with TRBJ2-5, with TRBD2 matching 11 bases. Germline V gene sequence: CDR1 SGHRS, CDR2 YFSETQ. The CDR3 is 15 residues long. Trimming at V came to 8 bases and at J to 2 bases, leaving 8 bases not matched to a gene. CDR3 in amino acids: CARRLAGMTQETQYF. Here the CDR3 DNA reads TGCGCCAGGCGACTAGCGGGGATGACTCAAGAGACCCAGTACTTC.

This clone was seen a handful of times. V usage is TRBV7-3 and J usage is TRBJ2-7; D gene uncertain. V lost 2 bases, J lost 3 bases, and 8 bases lay in between. The CDR3 covers 13 residues. The germline V gene has CDR1 SGHTA and CDR2 FQGTGA. The CDR3 sequence is CASSLGPYYEQYF. For the CDR3, the DNA is TGTGCCAGCAGCTTAGGCCCCTACTACGAGCAGTACTTC. Full variable domain (remainder filled in from reference TRBV7-3 and TRBJ2-7): GAGVSQTPSNKVTEKGKYVELRCDPISGHTALYWYRQSLGQGPEFLIYFQGTGAADDSGLPNDRFFAVRPEGSVSTLKIQRTERGDSAVYLCASSLGPYYEQYFGPGTRLTVT.

The chain joins TRBV4-1 to TRBJ1-2; D call uncertain. The CDR3 spans 12 residues. In germline, CDR1 is MGHRA, CDR2 YSYEKL. V was clipped by 5 bases and J by 3 bases, with 7 bases between them. CDR3 region: CASSGEDYGYTF. Here the CDR3 DNA reads TGCGCCAGCAGCGGGGAGGACTATGGCTACACCTTC.

The V gene is TRBV19, the J gene TRBJ2-3; D uncertain. Germline CDR1 reads LNHDA; CDR2 reads SQIVND (reference sequence). There are 13 residues in the CDR3. The ends were cut back, 5 bases at V and 0 bases at J, with 6 bases in the middle. The CDR3 nucleotides read TGTGCCAGTAGTCCCGCTAGCACAGATACGCAGTATTTT. As protein: CASSPASTDTQYF.

This clone has a single count. This sequence joins TRBV27 and TRBJ2-2; D ambiguous. Germline assignment: CDR1 MNHEY and CDR2 SMNVEV (reference sequence). This CDR3 region has 13 residues. The V end was cut by 5 bases, the J end by 6 bases, with 10 bases between. CDR3 nucleotide sequence: TGTGCCAGCAGTCTGGAGCCCGCCGGGGAGCTGTTTTTT. It specifies CASSLEPAGELFF.

The CDR3 DNA sequence: TGCAGTGCTCGATTGCGGAATGAGCAGTTCTTC. Residues: CSARLRNEQFF. This sequence joins TRBV20-1 and TRBJ2-1; no reliable D call. V was trimmed by 5 bases and J by 7 bases, leaving 9 bases between them. Germline V lookup: CDR1 DFQATT, CDR2 SNEGSKA (reference sequence). The CDR3 is made up of 11 amino acids.

The chain has TRBV3-1 (or the pseudogene TRBV3-2) and TRBJ1-1, with unresolved D. This CDR3 has 14 residues. Germline assignment: CDR1 LGHDT and CDR2 YNNKEL (reference sequence). The V gene lost 2 bases and the J gene lost 3 bases, with 10 bases spanning the gap. CDR3 bases: TGTGCCAGCAGCCAAAACGGGCAGGACACTGAAGCTTTCTTT. It translates to CASSQNGQDTEAFF.

The table lists this clone with a count of one. The rearrangement uses TRBV30 and TRBJ1-2, with D possibly matching TRBD1 (5 bases). The V end was cut by 2 bases, the J end by 8 bases, with 15 bases between. The germline V gene has CDR1 GTSNPN and CDR2 SVGIG (reference sequence). This CDR3 has 13 residues. The DNA for the CDR3 is TGTGCCTGGAGTTGGGGGATCCGCCGAGGCTACACCTTC. Its translation is CAWSWGIRRGYTF.

The rearrangement uses TRBV7-9 and TRBJ1-3; D not resolved. The V end was cut by 3 bases, the J end by 3 bases, with 9 bases between. CDR1 and CDR2 (germline): SEHNR, FQNEAQ (reference sequence). This CDR3 contains 14 residues. This CDR3 is CASSFIMSGNTIYF. In nucleotides, the CDR3 is TGTGCCAGCAGCTTCATTATGAGTGGAAACACCATATATTTT.

This clone was seen more than once but under ten times. CDR3 sequence (DNA): TGTGCCTGGAGTCCTAGCGGCACGCTCAATGAGCAGTTCTTC. This sequence encodes CAWSPSGTLNEQFF. J is TRBJ2-1 and V is TRBV30; 7 nucleotides line up with TRBD2. CDR3 length: 14 residues. Germline loops: CDR1 GTSNPN, CDR2 SVGIG (reference sequence). V shed 2 bases, J shed 6 bases, and the junction held 7 bases outside the gene matches. Looking up the rest from reference TRBV30 and TRBJ2-1 gives the full variable domain: SQTIHQWPATLVQPVGSPLSLECTVEGTSNPNLYWYRQAAGRGLQLLFYSVGIGQISSEVPQNLSASRPQDRQFILSSKKLLLSDSGFYLCAWSPSGTLNEQFFGPGTRLTVL.

The chain has TRBV6-6 and TRBJ1-2; 11 positions agree with TRBD1. The CDR3 is 15 residues long. The V gene end was trimmed by 0 bases and the J gene end by 4 bases; junction bases not matched to a gene: 1. The V gene's germline CDR1 is MNHNY and CDR2 SVGAGI (reference sequence). The chain's CDR3 is CASSYSGTGGYGYTF. The CDR3 DNA is TGTGCCAGCAGTTACTCCGGGACAGGGGGCTATGGCTACACCTTC.

The J gene is TRBJ1-2, the V gene TRBV14, with no clear D. The germline V gene encodes CDR1 SGHDN and CDR2 FVKESK. The CDR3 contains 14 residues. V was shortened by 1 base and J by 0 bases, with 6 bases between the two germline ends. For the CDR3, the DNA is TGTGCCAGCAGCCAAGCAGCCTCTAACTATGGCTACACCTTC. Translation: CASSQAASNYGYTF.